This TCR beta chain was sequenced during a study of CD8+CD57+ T cells in acquired aplastic anemia. Germline CDR1 reads SQVTM; CDR2 reads ANQGSEA. Trimming removed 4 bases from V and 5 bases from J; junction bases left unmatched: 3. CDR3 length: 13 residues. CDR3 and TCR beta VDJ profiling relied on a genomic DNA template. TCRdb re-analysed the reads in MiXCR, keeping a single row per CDR3 protein. The table records about 150,000 distinct CDR3 sequences, about 45% of them present only once. CD8+CD57+ cell expansion, shown by flow cytometry, had occurred in the patients selected for sequencing. This rearrangement joins TRBV29-1 to TRBJ1-4; 8 bases align to TRBD1. The sample taken for sequencing was sorted CD4+, CD8+, or CD8+CD57+ T cells (not recorded which) from PBMCs. This clonotype was obtained from a human donor with aplastic anemia. The CDR3 sequence is CSVGTGINEKLFF. The DNA of the CDR3 is TGCAGCGTTGGGACAGGGATAAATGAAAAACTGTTTTTT.